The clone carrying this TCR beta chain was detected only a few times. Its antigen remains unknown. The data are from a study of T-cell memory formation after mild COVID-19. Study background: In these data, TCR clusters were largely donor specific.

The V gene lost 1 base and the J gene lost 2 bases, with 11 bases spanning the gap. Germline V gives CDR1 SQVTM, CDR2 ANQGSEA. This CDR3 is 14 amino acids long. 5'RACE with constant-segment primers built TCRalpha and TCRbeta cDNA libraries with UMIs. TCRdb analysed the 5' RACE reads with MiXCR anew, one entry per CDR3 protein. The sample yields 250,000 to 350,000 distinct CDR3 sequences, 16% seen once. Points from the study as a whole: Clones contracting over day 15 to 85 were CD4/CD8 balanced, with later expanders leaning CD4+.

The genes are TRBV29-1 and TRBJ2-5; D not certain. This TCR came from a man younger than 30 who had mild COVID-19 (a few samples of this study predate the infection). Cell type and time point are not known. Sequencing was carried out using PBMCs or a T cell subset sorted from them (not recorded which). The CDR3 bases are TGCAGCGTTGAAGCTTTCCCTGAGCAAGAGACCCAGTACTTC. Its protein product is CSVEAFPEQETQYF.